The clone carrying this T cell receptor (beta chain) was recorded only once. These data are taken from a study of radiotherapy plus CTLA-4 blockade in lung cancer. In germline, CDR1 is KGHSH, CDR2 LQKENI. The CDR3 loop spans 14 amino acids. Germline trimming cut 5 bases from V and 1 base from J; bases unmatched to any gene: 4. Clones were sequenced by immunoSEQ multiplex PCR, and TCRdb holds only the in-frame ones, with some missing. The sample holds some 70,000 clones, 79% seen once. Sequencing used peripheral blood, obtained from a patient treated with radiotherapy plus ipilimumab. The TCR comes from a human donor with non-small cell lung cancer who had a complete response to radiotherapy plus ipilimumab. The chain combines TRBV18 with TRBJ1-1; 7 nucleotides agree with TRBD1. CDR3 nucleotides: TGTGCCAGCTCAGAGGGACAGCAGAACACTGAAGCTTTCTTT. It is translated as CASSEGQQNTEAFF.